The 13 T cell receptor beta chains given below trace back to one sample, sequenced in a study of immune cell composition in non-small cell lung cancer. The data were produced by immunoSEQ multiplex PCR, yet TCRdb's version contains in-frame clones alone and is incomplete. Among several thousand clones listed, roughly 77% were seen once. Sequencing was performed on lung tumor tissue. These receptor sequences come from a human donor with non-small cell lung cancer.

The genes are TRBV11-3 and TRBJ2-3, with TRBD2 matching over 9 bases. CDR1 is SGHNT and CDR2 is YENEEA in the germline V gene. Trimming cost V 5 bases and J 2 bases; bases outside gene matches: 14. This CDR3 region has 18 residues. This chain's CDR3 is CASSPRGGRALNTDTQYF. The CDR3 DNA reads TGTGCCAGCAGCCCCCGCGGCGGGAGGGCCCTGAACACAGATACGCAGTATTTT.

In this sample, this clone turned up a few times. Written as DNA, the CDR3 is TGTGCCAGCAGCGTAGAGGCGGCGAATTCACCCCTCCACTTT. It is translated as CASSVEAANSPLHF. The chain has TRBV9 and TRBJ1-6; no reliable D call. Trimming shortened V by 0 bases and J by 7 bases, and 8 bases separated the two germline ends. This CDR3 has 14 amino acids. CDR1 and CDR2 from the germline V gene are SGDLS and YYNGEE.

The chain uses TRBV29-1 and TRBJ2-7, with TRBD1 matching over 7 bases. There are 12 residues in the CDR3. Per germline, CDR1 SQVTM and CDR2 ANQGSEA. Losses at the gene ends were 3 bases for V and 2 bases for J; bases not matched to a gene: 1. The CDR3 reads CSVETGTYEQYF. The CDR3 DNA reads TGCAGCGTTGAGACAGGGACCTACGAGCAGTACTTC.

V usage is TRBV30 and J usage is TRBJ1-6; 7 nucleotides align to TRBD1. Trimming took 2 bases from V and 8 from J; bases not matched to a gene: 6. Looked up from germline, CDR1 is GTSNPN and CDR2 is SVGIG (reference sequence). The CDR3 length is 14 residues. The CDR3 reads CAWSFWQGDSPLHF. CDR3 sequence (DNA): TGTGCCTGGAGTTTTTGGCAGGGGGATTCACCCCTCCACTTT.

The V gene is TRBV7-8, the J gene TRBJ1-6, with D tentatively TRBD1 (5 bases). Trimming removed 0 bases at V and 7 bases at J, with 10 bases between. The CDR3 sequence is 15 residues long. The V gene's germline CDR1 is SGHVS and CDR2 FQNEAQ. CDR3 nucleotide sequence: TGTGCCAGCAGCTTAGCGCAAGGGGTGAATTCACCCCTCCACTTT. Encoded protein: CASSLAQGVNSPLHF.

This clone was seen a few times. The chain links TRBV5-4 to TRBJ2-3, with TRBD2 as a possible D gene (6 bases). With 4 bases removed from V and 4 bases from J, the gap between germline ends came to 10 bases. The CDR3 totals 13 residues. Germline loops: CDR1 SGHNT, CDR2 YYREEE (reference sequence). The CDR3 sequence is CASSGTFADTQYF. CDR3 in DNA: TGTGCCAGCAGCGGGACTTTCGCAGATACGCAGTATTTT.

V usage is TRBV9 and J usage is TRBJ2-1; 13 bases agree with TRBD2. V lost 0 bases, J lost 4 bases, and 4 bases stayed unmatched. Germline loops: CDR1 SGDLS, CDR2 YYNGEE. This CDR3 comprises 17 residues. The CDR3, as DNA: TGTGCCAGCAGCGTAGAACTAGCGGGGGGGCCATACAATGAGCAGTTCTTC. It codes for CASSVELAGGPYNEQFF.

The chain employs TRBV5-5 and TRBJ2-3; possibly TRBD1 for D (5 bases). The CDR3 runs 16 residues. Germline V lookup: CDR1 SGHKS, CDR2 YYEKEE (reference sequence). The ends were cut back, 1 base at V and 0 bases at J, with 12 bases in the middle. CDR3 sequence (DNA): TGTGCCAGCAGCTTGTGGCAGGGCCAGAGCACAGATACGCAGTATTTT. Amino acids: CASSLWQGQSTDTQYF.

V gene TRBV7-2 combines with J gene TRBJ2-4; 9 nucleotides agree with TRBD1. Germline-derived CDR1 and CDR2 are SGHTA and FQGNSA. This CDR3 is 14 amino acids long. After removal of 3 bases from V and 3 bases from J, the junction contained 0 bases not matched to a gene. The CDR3 sequence is CASSLTGGKNIQYF. The CDR3 DNA reads as TGTGCCAGCAGCTTGACAGGGGGCAAAAACATTCAGTACTTC.

CDR3 sequence reads: CASSLPGTQSYEQYF. Here the CDR3 DNA reads TGTGCCAGCAGTCTGCCCGGGACGCAGTCCTACGAGCAGTACTTC. V gene TRBV28 combines with J gene TRBJ2-7; D may match TRBD1 or TRBD2 (5 bases each). Trimming stripped 5 bases from V and 1 base from J, with 15 bases between. Germline loops: CDR1 MDHEN, CDR2 SYDVKM. The CDR3 consists of 15 residues.

This clone was seen once. In DNA form, the CDR3 reads TGTGCCAGCAGTGAGATTCCGGGACTAGCTAAAGGAGATACGCAGTATTTT. This translates into CASSEIPGLAKGDTQYF. This rearrangement joins TRBV6-1 to TRBJ2-3; 9 bases match TRBD2. The V gene's germline CDR1 is MNHNS and CDR2 SASEGT. The CDR3 is 17 amino acids. V gave up 3 bases and J gave up 5 bases; unmatched junction bases: 12.

J is TRBJ1-1 and V is TRBV7-8; 8 nucleotides agree with TRBD1. V lost 2 bases and J lost 2; bases outside the gene matches: 13. The germline gives CDR1 SGHVS, CDR2 FQNEAQ. The CDR3 consists of 18 residues. The CDR3 sequence: CASSLLLAGGRGNTEAFF. As DNA, the CDR3 is TGTGCCAGCAGCTTACTCCTAGCAGGGGGCAGGGGAAACACTGAAGCTTTCTTT.

The chain recombines TRBV18 with TRBJ2-5; D might be TRBD1 or TRBD2, each matching 5 bases. The CDR3 runs to 15 residues. Trimming left V 2 bases short and J 3 bases short, with 13 bases between. CDR1 is KGHSH, CDR2 LQKENI, per germline. CDR3 nucleotides: TGTGCCAGCTCACCAGACAGTCCGAGGGAAGAGACCCAGTACTTC. Protein sequence: CASSPDSPREETQYF.